This is a list of T cell receptor beta chains from one sample in a study of T cells after posttransplantation cyclophosphamide. Here immunoSEQ multiplex PCR was the method, and the copy in TCRdb shows in-frame clones only, minus some. The sample lists a few thousand clones; roughly 94% were seen once. The sequenced sample consisted of naive CD4+ T cells sorted from PBMCs. The receptors were sampled from a man aged 50-59 years. Each CDR3 is given with its conserved first and last residue. The order of the fields is clone size, J gene, V gene, D gene, CDR3 protein, CDR3 DNA. A D gene is named only where the DNA matches it firmly. A row's size may be missing; if present it is once, few, many or a size class.

size: -
J: TRBJ2-1
V: TRBV7-3
D: -
CDR3: CASSRTGDEQFF
DNA: TGTGCCAGCAGCCGGACTGGCGATGAGCAGTTCTTC

size: -
J: TRBJ1-4
V: TRBV5-1
D: -
CDR3: CASSLGVSFQSFGKLFF
DNA: TGCGCCAGCAGCTTAGGGGTTTCCTTCCAATCCTTCGGAAAACTGTTTTTT

size: -
J: TRBJ2-5
V: TRBV7-8
D: TRBD2
CDR3: CASSSRGRGETQYF
DNA: TGTGCCAGCAGCTCACGAGGGAGGGGAGAGACCCAGTACTTC

size: once
J: TRBJ2-2
V: TRBV5-6
D: -
CDR3: CASSLGALSTGELFF
DNA: TGTGCCAGCAGCCTCGGAGCATTGAGCACCGGGGAGCTGTTTTTT

size: -
J: TRBJ2-7
V: TRBV2
D: -
CDR3: CASSSTDYEQYF
DNA: TGTGCCAGCAGTTCGACAGACTACGAGCAGTACTTC

size: -
J: TRBJ2-3
V: TRBV7-2
D: -
CDR3: CASSRSRNTQYF
DNA: TGTGCCAGCAGCCGCTCTAGAAATACGCAGTATTTT

size: once
J: TRBJ1-4
V: TRBV9
D: TRBD1
CDR3: CASSVAGTGVEKLFF
DNA: TGTGCCAGCAGCGTAGCCGGGACAGGGGTAGAAAAACTGTTTTTT

size: -
J: TRBJ2-3
V: TRBV7-6
D: -
CDR3: CASSLVGGHTDTQYF
DNA: TGTGCCAGCAGCTTAGTCGGAGGGCACACAGATACGCAGTATTTT

size: -
J: TRBJ2-3
V: TRBV29-1
D: -
CDR3: CSVEDLLAPYLSTDTQYF
DNA: TGCAGCGTTGAAGACTTACTAGCCCCCTACCTTAGCACAGATACGCAGTATTTT

size: -
J: TRBJ1-1
V: TRBV29-1
D: TRBD1
CDR3: CSGRQGLGGAFF
DNA: TGCAGCGGGAGACAGGGCCTGGGGGGAGCTTTCTTT

size: -
J: TRBJ2-3
V: TRBV7-2
D: TRBD2
CDR3: CASSPHGGGRGTDTQYF
DNA: TGTGCCAGCAGCCCCCACGGTGGGGGGAGGGGCACAGATACGCAGTATTTT

size: -
J: TRBJ1-5
V: TRBV27
D: TRBD1
CDR3: CASRRTGGHQPQHF
DNA: TGTGCCAGCAGACGGACAGGGGGCCATCAGCCCCAGCATTTT

size: -
J: TRBJ2-1
V: TRBV29-1
D: -
CDR3: CSARAYNEQFF
DNA: TGCAGCGCCCGGGCCTACAATGAGCAGTTCTTC

size: -
J: TRBJ2-7
V: TRBV15
D: -
CDR3: CATSREQGRSYEQYF
DNA: TGTGCCACCAGCAGAGAGCAGGGCAGATCCTACGAGCAGTACTTC

size: -
J: TRBJ2-7
V: TRBV7-2
D: -
CDR3: CASQINRASYEQYF
DNA: TGTGCCAGCCAGATTAACAGGGCTTCCTACGAGCAGTACTTC

size: -
J: TRBJ1-1
V: TRBV30
D: -
CDR3: CAYSRTQF
DNA: TGTGCCTACTCGCGGACACAGTTT

size: -
J: TRBJ2-5
V: TRBV2
D: TRBD1
CDR3: CASSPDRGMGETQYF
DNA: TGTGCCAGCAGTCCGGACAGGGGAATGGGAGAGACCCAGTACTTC

size: -
J: TRBJ1-1
V: TRBV2
D: -
CDR3: CASSPREGNTEAFF
DNA: TGTGCCAGCAGCCCCCGGGAGGGGAACACTGAAGCTTTCTTT

size: -
J: TRBJ2-2
V: TRBV25-1
D: -
CDR3: CASSQGFLRGELFF
DNA: TGTGCCAGCAGCCAGGGTTTCCTCCGGGGGGAGCTGTTTTTT

size: -
J: TRBJ2-1
V: TRBV10-3
D: TRBD2
CDR3: CAIRGLAVNEQFF
DNA: TGTGCCATCAGGGGACTAGCTGTAAATGAGCAGTTCTTC

size: -
J: TRBJ1-2
V: TRBV6-6
D: TRBD1
CDR3: CASTPHDRVFYGYTF
DNA: TGTGCCAGCACCCCCCACGACAGGGTCTTCTATGGCTACACCTTC

size: -
J: TRBJ2-7
V: TRBV19
D: -
CDR3: CASSTSGFEQYF
DNA: TGTGCCAGTAGCACGTCAGGGTTCGAGCAGTACTTC

size: -
J: TRBJ2-1
V: TRBV2
D: TRBD2
CDR3: CASSVAGGSYNEQFF
DNA: TGTGCCAGCAGTGTAGCGGGGGGCTCCTACAATGAGCAGTTCTTC

size: -
J: TRBJ2-2
V: TRBV15
D: -
CDR3: CATSREDSKTGELFF
DNA: TGTGCCACCAGCAGAGAAGATAGTAAAACCGGGGAGCTGTTTTTT

size: -
J: TRBJ2-3
V: TRBV11-3
D: TRBD2
CDR3: CASRTSSGSSTDTQYF
DNA: TGTGCCAGCAGAACTTCTAGCGGGAGTAGCACAGATACGCAGTATTTT

size: -
J: TRBJ1-4
V: TRBV6-5
D: -
CDR3: CASRRRWDEKLFF
DNA: TGTGCCAGTCGTCGCAGGTGGGATGAAAAACTGTTTTTT

size: -
J: TRBJ2-6
V: TRBV7-9
D: -
CDR3: CASSFPGKSGANVLTF
DNA: TGTGCCAGCAGCTTCCCGGGGAAGTCTGGGGCCAACGTCCTGACTTTC

size: -
J: TRBJ1-2
V: TRBV6-1
D: -
CDR3: CASSEAERGWSGYTF
DNA: TGTGCCAGCAGCGAAGCGGAGAGGGGGTGGAGTGGCTACACCTTC

size: -
J: TRBJ2-7
V: TRBV5-1
D: -
CDR3: CASSLARQATYEQYF
DNA: TGCGCCAGCAGCTTGGCCCGACAGGCCACCTACGAGCAGTACTTC

size: -
J: TRBJ1-2
V: TRBV10-3
D: -
CDR3: CALSGSLNYGYTF
DNA: TGTGCCCTTAGCGGCAGCCTTAACTATGGCTACACCTTC

size: once
J: TRBJ2-5
V: TRBV10-2
D: TRBD2
CDR3: CASSPYPLRAGALRETQYF
DNA: TGCGCCAGCAGTCCTTATCCCCTTCGAGCGGGGGCACTCCGGGAGACCCAGTACTTC

size: -
J: TRBJ2-5
V: TRBV29-1
D: TRBD1
CDR3: CSVAPGTVVPRETQYF
DNA: TGCAGCGTTGCCCCGGGGACAGTCGTGCCCCGAGAGACCCAGTACTTC

size: few
J: TRBJ2-7
V: TRBV5-5
D: TRBD2
CDR3: CASRWTSGENYEQYF
DNA: TGTGCCAGCAGATGGACTAGCGGGGAAAACTACGAGCAGTACTTC

size: -
J: TRBJ2-7
V: TRBV5-4
D: TRBD2
CDR3: CASSPQGLAGGSYEQYF
DNA: TGTGCCAGCAGCCCTCAGGGGCTAGCGGGAGGCTCCTACGAGCAGTACTTC

size: -
J: TRBJ1-2
V: TRBV4-3
D: -
CDR3: CASSQGQREGHYGYTF
DNA: TGCGCCAGCAGCCAAGGACAGAGGGAGGGGCACTATGGCTACACCTTC

size: -
J: TRBJ1-2
V: TRBV5-1
D: TRBD1
CDR3: CASSLDRGGYTF
DNA: TGCGCCAGCAGCTTGGACAGGGGTGGCTACACCTTC

size: -
J: TRBJ2-1
V: TRBV27
D: TRBD2
CDR3: CASSLSPFSGGANEQFF
DNA: TGTGCCAGCAGTTTATCGCCATTTAGCGGGGGGGCCAATGAGCAGTTCTTC

size: -
J: TRBJ2-7
V: TRBV5-4
D: TRBD2
CDR3: CASSLAASGSALEYF
DNA: TGTGCCAGCAGCTTGGCTGCTAGCGGGAGTGCGTTGGAGTACTTC

size: -
J: TRBJ2-3
V: TRBV5-4
D: -
CDR3: CASGAVGRTPTDTQYF
DNA: TGTGCCAGCGGAGCCGTCGGGAGAACGCCAACAGATACGCAGTATTTT

size: once
J: TRBJ1-5
V: TRBV28
D: TRBD1
CDR3: CASTDFTGVSPQPQHF
DNA: TGTGCCAGCACCGATTTTACAGGGGTTAGTCCTCAGCCCCAGCATTTT

size: -
J: TRBJ1-3
V: TRBV5-1
D: -
CDR3: CASSSTPPSSGNTIYF
DNA: TGCGCCAGCAGCTCGACACCTCCAAGCTCTGGAAACACCATATATTTT

size: once
J: TRBJ2-7
V: TRBV10-3
D: -
CDR3: CAISRGNGIEQYF
DNA: TGTGCCATCAGTCGCGGGAACGGCATCGAGCAGTACTTC

size: -
J: TRBJ1-2
V: TRBV5-1
D: -
CDR3: CASSFYRQSTYTF
DNA: TGCGCCAGCAGCTTTTATAGACAATCCACCTACACCTTC